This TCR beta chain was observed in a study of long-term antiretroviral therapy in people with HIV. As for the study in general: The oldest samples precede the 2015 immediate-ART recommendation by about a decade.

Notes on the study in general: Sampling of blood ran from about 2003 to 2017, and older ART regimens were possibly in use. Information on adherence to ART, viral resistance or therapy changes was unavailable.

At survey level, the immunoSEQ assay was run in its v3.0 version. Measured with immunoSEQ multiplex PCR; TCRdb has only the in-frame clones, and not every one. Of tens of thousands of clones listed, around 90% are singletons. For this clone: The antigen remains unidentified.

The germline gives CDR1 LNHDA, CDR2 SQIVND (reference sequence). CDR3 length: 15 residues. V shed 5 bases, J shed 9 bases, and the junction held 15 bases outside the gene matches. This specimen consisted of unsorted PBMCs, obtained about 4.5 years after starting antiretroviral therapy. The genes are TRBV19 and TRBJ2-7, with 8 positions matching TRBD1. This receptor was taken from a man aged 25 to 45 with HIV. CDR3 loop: CASSLDREGGGVQYF. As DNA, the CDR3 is TGTGCCAGTAGTCTGGACAGGGAAGGGGGTGGTGTGCAGTACTTC.